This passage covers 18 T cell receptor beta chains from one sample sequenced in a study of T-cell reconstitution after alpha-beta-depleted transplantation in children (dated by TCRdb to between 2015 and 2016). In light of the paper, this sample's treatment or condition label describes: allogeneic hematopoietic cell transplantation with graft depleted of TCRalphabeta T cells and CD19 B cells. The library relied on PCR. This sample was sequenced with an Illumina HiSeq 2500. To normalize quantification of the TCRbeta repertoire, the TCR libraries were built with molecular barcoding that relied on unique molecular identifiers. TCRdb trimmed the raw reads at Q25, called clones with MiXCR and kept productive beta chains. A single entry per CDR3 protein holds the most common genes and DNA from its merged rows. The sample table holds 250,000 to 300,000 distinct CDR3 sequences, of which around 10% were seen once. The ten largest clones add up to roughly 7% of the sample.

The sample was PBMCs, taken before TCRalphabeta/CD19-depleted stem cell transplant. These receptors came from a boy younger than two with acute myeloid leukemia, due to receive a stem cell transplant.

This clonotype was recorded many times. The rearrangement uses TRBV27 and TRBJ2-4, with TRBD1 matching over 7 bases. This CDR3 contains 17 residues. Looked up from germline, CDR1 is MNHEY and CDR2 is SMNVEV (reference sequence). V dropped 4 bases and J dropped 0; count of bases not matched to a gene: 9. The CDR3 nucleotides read TGTGCCAGCAGTTCCCTAGACAGGGTACTAGCCAAAAACATTCAGTACTTC. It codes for CASSSLDRVLAKNIQYF.

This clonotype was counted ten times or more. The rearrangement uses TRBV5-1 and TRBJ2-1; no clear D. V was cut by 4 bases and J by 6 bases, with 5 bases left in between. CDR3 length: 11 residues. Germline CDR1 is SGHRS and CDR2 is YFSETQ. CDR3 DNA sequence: TGCGCCAGCAGCCGCAGCAATGAGCAGTTCTTC. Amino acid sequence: CASSRSNEQFF.

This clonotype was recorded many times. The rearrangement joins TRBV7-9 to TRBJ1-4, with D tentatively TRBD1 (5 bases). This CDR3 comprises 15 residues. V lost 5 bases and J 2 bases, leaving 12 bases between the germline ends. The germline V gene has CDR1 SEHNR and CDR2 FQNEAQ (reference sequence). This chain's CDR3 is CASSGIGTTNEKLFF. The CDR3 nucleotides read TGTGCCAGCAGCGGGATAGGGACGACTAATGAAAAACTGTTTTTT.

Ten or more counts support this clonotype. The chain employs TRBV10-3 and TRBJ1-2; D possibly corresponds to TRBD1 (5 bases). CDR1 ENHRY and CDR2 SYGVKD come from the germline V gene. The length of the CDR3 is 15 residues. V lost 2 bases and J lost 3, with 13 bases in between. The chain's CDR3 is CAISEVGTSDYGYTF. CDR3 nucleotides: TGTGCCATCAGTGAGGTCGGGACGTCTGACTATGGCTACACCTTC.

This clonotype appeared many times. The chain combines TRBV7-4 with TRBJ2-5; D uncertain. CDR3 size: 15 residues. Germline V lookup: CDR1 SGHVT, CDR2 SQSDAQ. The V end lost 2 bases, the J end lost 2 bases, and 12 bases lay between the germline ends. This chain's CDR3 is CASSLQGRNQETQYF. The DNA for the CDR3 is TGTGCCAGCAGCTTACAAGGGCGCAATCAAGAGACCCAGTACTTC. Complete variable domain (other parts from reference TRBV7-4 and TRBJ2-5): GAGVSQSPRYKVAKRGRDVALRCDSISGHVTLYWYRQTLGQGSEVLTYSQSDAQRDKSGRPSGRFSAERPERSVSTLKIQRTEQGDSAVYLCASSLQGRNQETQYFGPGTRLLVL.

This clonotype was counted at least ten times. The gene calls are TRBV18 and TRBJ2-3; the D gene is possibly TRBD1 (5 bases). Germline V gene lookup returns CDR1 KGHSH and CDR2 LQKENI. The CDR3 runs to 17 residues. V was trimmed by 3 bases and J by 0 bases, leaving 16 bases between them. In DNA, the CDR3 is TGTGCCAGCTCACCTTTCCAGGGCGCTACTAGCACAGATACGCAGTATTTT. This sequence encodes CASSPFQGATSTDTQYF.

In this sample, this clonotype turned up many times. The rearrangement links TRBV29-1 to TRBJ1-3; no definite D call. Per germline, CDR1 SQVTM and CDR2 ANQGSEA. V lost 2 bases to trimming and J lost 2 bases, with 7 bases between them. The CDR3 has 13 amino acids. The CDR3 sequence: CSVETQAGNTIYF. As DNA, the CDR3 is TGCAGCGTTGAAACGCAGGCTGGAAACACCATATATTTT.

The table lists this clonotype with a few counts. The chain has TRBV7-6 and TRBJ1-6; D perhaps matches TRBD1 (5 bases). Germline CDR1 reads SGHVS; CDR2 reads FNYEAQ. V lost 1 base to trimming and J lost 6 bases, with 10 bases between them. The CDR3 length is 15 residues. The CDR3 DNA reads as TGTGCCAGCAGCTTAGAGTGGGGGTTTAATTCACCCCTCCACTTT. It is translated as CASSLEWGFNSPLHF.

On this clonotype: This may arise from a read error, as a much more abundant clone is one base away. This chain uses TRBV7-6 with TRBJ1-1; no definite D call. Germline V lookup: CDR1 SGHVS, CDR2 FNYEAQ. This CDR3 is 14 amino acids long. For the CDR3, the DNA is TGTGCCAGCAGTCCCGGGAGAGAGAACACTGACGCTTTCTTT. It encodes CASSPGRENTDAFF.

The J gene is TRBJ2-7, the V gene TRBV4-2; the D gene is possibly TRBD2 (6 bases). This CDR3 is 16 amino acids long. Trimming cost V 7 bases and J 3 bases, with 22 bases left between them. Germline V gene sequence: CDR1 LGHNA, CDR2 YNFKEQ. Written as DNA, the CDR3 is TGTGCCAGCATCCCGTTCCCAGCGGGCAAAAGCTACGAGCAGTACTTC. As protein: CASIPFPAGKSYEQYF.

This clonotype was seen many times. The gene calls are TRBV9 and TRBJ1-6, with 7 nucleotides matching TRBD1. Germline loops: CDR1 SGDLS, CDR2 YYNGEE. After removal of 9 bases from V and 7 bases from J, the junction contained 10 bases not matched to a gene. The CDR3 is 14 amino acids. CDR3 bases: TGTGCCACCCCACAGGGGAAACAGAATTCACCCCTCCACTTT. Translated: CATPQGKQNSPLHF.

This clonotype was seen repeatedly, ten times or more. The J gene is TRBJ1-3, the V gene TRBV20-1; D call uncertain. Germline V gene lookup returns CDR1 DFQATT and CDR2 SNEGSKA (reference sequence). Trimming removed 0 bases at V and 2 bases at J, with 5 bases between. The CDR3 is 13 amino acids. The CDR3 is CSARDPAGNTIYF. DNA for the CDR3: TGCAGTGCTAGAGATCCGGCTGGAAACACCATATATTTT.

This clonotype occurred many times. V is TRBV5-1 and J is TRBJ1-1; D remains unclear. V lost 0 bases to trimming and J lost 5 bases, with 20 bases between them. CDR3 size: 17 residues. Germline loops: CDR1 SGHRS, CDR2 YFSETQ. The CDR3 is CASSLGVGIRWGTEAFF. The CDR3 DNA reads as TGCGCCAGCAGCTTGGGGGTGGGGATTCGATGGGGTACTGAAGCTTTCTTT. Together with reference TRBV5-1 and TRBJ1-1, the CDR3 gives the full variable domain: KAGVTQTPRYLIKTRGQQVTLSCSPISGHRSVSWYQQTPGQGLQFLFEYFSETQRNKGNFPGRFSGRQFSNSRSEMNVSTLELGDSALYLCASSLGVGIRWGTEAFFGQGTRLTVV.

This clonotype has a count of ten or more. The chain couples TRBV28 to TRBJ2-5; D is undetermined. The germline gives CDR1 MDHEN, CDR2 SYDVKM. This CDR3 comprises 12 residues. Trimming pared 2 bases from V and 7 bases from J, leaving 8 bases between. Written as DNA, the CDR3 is TGTGCCAGCAGTTTACAGGCTACGACCCAGTACTTC. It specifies CASSLQATTQYF.

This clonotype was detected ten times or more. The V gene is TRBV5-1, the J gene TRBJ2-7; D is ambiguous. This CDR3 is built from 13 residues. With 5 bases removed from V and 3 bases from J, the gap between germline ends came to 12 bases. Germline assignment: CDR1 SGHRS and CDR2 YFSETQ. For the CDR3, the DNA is TGCGCCAGCAGTATTGACCCGCTCTACGAGCAGTACTTC. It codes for CASSIDPLYEQYF.

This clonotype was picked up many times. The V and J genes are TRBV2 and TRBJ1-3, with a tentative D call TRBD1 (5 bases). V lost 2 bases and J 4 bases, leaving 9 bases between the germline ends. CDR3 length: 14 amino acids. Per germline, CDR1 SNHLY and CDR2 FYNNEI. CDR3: CASSERGRGNTIYF. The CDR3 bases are TGTGCCAGCAGTGAACGGGGCAGGGGAAACACCATATATTTT.

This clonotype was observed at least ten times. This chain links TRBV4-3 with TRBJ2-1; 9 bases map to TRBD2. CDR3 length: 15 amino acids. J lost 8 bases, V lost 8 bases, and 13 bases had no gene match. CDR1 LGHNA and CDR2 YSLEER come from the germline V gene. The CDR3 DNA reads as TGCGCCAGCGGCTCGAATCCTAGCGGGGTGGATGAGCAGTTCTTC. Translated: CASGSNPSGVDEQFF.

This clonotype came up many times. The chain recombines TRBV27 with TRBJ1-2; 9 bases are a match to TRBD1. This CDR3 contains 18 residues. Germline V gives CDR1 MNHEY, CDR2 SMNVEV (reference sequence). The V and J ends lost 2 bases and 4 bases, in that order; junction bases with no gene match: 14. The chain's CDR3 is CASSLMGEQGARGYGYTF. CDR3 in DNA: TGTGCCAGCAGTTTAATGGGGGAACAGGGGGCGCGGGGCTATGGCTACACCTTC.